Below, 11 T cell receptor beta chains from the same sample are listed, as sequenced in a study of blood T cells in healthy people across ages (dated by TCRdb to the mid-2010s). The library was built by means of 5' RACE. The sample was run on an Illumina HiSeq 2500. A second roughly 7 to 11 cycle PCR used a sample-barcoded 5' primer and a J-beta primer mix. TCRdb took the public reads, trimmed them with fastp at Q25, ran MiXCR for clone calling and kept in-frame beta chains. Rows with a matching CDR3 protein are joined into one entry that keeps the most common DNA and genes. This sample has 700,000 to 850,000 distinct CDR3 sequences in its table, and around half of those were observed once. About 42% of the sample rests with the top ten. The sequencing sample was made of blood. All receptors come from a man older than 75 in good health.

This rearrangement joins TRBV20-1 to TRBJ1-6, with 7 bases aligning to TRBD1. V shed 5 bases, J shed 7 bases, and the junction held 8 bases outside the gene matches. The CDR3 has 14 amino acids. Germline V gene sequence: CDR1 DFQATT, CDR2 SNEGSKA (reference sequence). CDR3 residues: CSASTGTENSPLHF. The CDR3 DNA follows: TGCAGTGCTTCAACCGGGACAGAGAATTCACCCCTCCACTTT.

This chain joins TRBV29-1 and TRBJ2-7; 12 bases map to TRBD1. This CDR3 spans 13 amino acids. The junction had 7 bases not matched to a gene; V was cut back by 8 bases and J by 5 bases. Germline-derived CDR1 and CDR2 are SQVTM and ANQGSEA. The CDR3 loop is CSYPGQGANEQYF. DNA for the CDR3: TGCAGCTACCCGGGACAGGGGGCTAACGAGCAGTACTTC.

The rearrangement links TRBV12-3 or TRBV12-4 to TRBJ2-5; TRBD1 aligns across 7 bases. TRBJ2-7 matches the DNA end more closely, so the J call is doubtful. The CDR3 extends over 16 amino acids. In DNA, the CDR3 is TGTGCCAGCAGTTTAGCTCCAGGGGGAAGCTCCTACGAGCAGTACTTC. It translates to CASSLAPGGSSYEQYF.

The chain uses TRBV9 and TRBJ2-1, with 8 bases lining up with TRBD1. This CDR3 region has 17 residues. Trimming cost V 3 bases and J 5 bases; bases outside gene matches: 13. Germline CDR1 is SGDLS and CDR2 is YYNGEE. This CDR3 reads CASSARTGRIRDNEQFF. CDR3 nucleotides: TGTGCCAGCAGCGCCCGGACAGGGCGGATAAGGGACAATGAGCAGTTCTTC.

The CDR3 DNA reads TGTGCCAGCAGTTTTACAGGGGGCGGCTACGAGCAGTACTTC. Protein: CASSFTGGGYEQYF. This chain joins TRBV27 and TRBJ2-7; 9 nucleotides match TRBD1. The V segment lost 3 bases and the J segment 3 bases; nucleotides outside the gene matches: 3. CDR1 is MNHEY and CDR2 is SMNVEV in the germline V gene (reference sequence). The CDR3 has 14 residues.

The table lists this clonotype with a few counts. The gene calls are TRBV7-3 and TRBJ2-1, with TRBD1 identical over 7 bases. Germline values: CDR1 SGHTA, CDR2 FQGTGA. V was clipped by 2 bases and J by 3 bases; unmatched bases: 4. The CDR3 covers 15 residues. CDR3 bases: TGTGCCAGCAGCTTATTTCACAGGGGCTACAATGAGCAGTTCTTC. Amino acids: CASSLFHRGYNEQFF.

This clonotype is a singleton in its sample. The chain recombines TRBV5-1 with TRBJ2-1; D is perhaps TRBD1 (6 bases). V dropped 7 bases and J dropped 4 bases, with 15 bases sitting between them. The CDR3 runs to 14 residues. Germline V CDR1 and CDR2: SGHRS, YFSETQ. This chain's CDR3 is CASGTINGYNEQFF. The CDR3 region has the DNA TGCGCCAGCGGGACAATTAACGGTTACAATGAGCAGTTCTTC.

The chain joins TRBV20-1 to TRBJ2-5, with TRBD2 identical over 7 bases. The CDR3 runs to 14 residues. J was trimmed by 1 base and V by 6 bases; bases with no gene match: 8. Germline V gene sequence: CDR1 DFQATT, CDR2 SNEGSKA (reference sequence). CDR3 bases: TGCAGTGCCCCTGAAGCGGGGATCCAAGAGACCCAGTACTTC. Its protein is CSAPEAGIQETQYF.

The CDR3 region is CASSYRGRAYEQYF. The DNA for the CDR3 is TGTGCCAGCAGCTACAGGGGTCGAGCCTACGAGCAGTACTTC. The J gene is TRBJ2-7, the V gene TRBV7-2, with 7 positions matching TRBD1. CDR1 and CDR2 from the germline V gene are SGHTA and FQGNSA. V lost 4 bases and J lost 2; bases outside the gene matches: 5. The CDR3 runs to 14 residues.

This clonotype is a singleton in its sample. For the CDR3, the DNA is TGTGCCAGCTCACCTTTAAGTGGAGGGGGCGAAAACATTCAGTACTTC. It encodes CASSPLSGGGENIQYF. The chain links TRBV18 to TRBJ2-4; D perhaps matches TRBD1 (7 bases). The CDR3 length is 16 residues. V gave up 3 bases and J gave up 5 bases, with 17 bases separating them. CDR1 is KGHSH, CDR2 LQKENI, per germline.

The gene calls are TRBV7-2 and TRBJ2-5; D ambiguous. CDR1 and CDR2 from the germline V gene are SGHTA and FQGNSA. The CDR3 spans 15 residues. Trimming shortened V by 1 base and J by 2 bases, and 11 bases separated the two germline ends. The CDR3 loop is CASSLVRVHQETQYF. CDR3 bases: TGTGCCAGCAGCTTAGTAAGGGTGCATCAAGAGACCCAGTACTTC.